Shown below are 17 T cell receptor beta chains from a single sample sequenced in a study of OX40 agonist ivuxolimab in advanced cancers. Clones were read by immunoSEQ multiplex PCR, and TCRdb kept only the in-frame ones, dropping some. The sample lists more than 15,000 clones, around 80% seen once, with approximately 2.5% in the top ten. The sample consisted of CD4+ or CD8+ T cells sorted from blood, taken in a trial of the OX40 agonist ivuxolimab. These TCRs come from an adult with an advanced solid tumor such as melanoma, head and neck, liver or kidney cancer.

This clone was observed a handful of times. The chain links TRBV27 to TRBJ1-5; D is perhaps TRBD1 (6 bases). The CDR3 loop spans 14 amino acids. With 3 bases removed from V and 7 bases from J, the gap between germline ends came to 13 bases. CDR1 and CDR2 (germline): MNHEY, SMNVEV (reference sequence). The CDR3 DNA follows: TGTGCCAGCAGTTTGTCAGGGACATGGCAGCCCCAGCATTTT. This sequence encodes CASSLSGTWQPQHF.

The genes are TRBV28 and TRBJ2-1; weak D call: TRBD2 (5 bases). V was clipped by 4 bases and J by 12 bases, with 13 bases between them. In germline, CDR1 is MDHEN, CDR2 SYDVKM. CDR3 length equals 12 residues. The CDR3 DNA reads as TGTGCCAGCAGTTGGGGAGCAGGAAGGCAGTTCTTC. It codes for CASSWGAGRQFF.

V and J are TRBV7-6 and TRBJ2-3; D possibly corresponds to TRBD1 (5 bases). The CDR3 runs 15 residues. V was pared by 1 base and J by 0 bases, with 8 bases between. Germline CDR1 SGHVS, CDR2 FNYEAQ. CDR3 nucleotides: TGTGCCAGCAGCTTAGTTGGGGCTAGCACAGATACGCAGTATTTT. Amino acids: CASSLVGASTDTQYF.

CDR3 loop: CASSPTKTNYREQYF. Written as DNA, the CDR3 is TGTGCCAGCAGCCCGACAAAAACCAACTATCGCGAGCAGTACTTC. This chain connects TRBV6-5 to TRBJ2-7; D remains unclear. The length of the CDR3 is 15 residues. The V end was cut by 6 bases, the J end by 6 bases, with 21 bases between. Germline lookup yields CDR1 MNHEY and CDR2 SVGAGI.

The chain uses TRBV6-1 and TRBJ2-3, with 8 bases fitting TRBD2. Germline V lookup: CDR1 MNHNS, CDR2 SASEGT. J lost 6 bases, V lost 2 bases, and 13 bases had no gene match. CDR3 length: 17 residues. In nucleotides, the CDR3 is TGTGCCAGCAGTGAAAAATTGAGAAGCGGGAGTTCGGATACGCAGTATTTT. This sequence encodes CASSEKLRSGSSDTQYF.

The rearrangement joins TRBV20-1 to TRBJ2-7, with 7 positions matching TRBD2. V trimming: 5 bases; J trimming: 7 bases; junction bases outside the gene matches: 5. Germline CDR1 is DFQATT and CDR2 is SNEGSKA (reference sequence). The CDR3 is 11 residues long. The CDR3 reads CSAGGGYEQYF. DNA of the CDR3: TGCAGTGCTGGGGGGGGTTATGAGCAGTACTTC.

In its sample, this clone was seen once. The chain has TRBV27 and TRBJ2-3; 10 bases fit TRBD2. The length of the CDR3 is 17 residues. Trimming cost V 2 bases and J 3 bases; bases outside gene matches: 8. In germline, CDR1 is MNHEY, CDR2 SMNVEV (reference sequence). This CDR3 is CASSLVSSGRGTDTQYF. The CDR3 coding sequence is TGTGCCAGCAGTTTAGTTTCTAGCGGGAGAGGGACAGATACGCAGTATTTT.

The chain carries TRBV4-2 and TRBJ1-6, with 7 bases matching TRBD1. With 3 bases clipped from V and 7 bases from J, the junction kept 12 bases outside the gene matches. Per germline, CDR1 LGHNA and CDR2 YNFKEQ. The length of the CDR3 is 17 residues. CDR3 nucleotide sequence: TGTGCCAGCAGCCAGGACCCGGGACAGCTTTTGAATTCACCCCTCCACTTT. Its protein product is CASSQDPGQLLNSPLHF.

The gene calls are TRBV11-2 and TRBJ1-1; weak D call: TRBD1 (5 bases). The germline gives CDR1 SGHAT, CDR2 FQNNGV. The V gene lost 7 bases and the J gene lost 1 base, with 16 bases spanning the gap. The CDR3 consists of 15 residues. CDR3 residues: CASTPSGSRNTEAFF. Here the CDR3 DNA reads TGTGCCAGCACTCCCTCAGGGAGCCGGAACACTGAAGCTTTCTTT.

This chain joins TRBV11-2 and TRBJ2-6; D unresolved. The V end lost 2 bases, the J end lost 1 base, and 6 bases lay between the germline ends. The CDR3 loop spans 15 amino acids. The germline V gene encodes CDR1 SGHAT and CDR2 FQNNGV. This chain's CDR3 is CASSLSGSGANVLTF. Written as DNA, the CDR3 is TGTGCCAGCAGCTTAAGTGGATCTGGGGCCAACGTCCTGACTTTC. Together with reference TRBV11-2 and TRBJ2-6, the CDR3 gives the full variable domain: EAGVAQSPRYKIIEKRQSVAFWCNPISGHATLYWYQQILGQGPKLLIQFQNNGVVDDSQLPKDRFSAERLKGVDSTLKIQPAKLEDSAVYLCASSLSGSGANVLTFGAGSRLTVL.

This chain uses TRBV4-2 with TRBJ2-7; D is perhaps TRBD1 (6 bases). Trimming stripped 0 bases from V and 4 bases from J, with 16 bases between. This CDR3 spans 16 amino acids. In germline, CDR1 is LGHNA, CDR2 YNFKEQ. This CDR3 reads CASSQDLNGQLYEQYF. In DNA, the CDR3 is TGTGCCAGCAGCCAAGATCTTAACGGACAGCTTTACGAGCAGTACTTC.

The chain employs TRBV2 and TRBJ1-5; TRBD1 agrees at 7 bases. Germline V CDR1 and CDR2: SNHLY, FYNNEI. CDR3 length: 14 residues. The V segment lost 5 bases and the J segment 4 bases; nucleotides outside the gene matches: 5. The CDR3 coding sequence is TGTGCCAGCAGTCAAGGGGGCTATAATCAGCCCCAGCATTTT. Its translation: CASSQGGYNQPQHF.

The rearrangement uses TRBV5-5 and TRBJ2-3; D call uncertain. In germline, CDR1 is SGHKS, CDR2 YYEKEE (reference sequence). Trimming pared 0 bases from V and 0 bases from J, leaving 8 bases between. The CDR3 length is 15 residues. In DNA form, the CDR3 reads TGTGCCAGCAGCTTGGGCGGAACTAGCACAGATACGCAGTATTTT. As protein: CASSLGGTSTDTQYF.

The CDR3: CASMEYTEAFF. CDR3 coding DNA: TGTGCCAGCATGGAATACACTGAAGCTTTCTTT. This chain links TRBV2 with TRBJ1-1; D uncertain. V was clipped by 7 bases and J by 3 bases, with 6 bases between them. The germline CDR1 and CDR2 sequences are SNHLY and FYNNEI. The CDR3 loop spans 11 amino acids.

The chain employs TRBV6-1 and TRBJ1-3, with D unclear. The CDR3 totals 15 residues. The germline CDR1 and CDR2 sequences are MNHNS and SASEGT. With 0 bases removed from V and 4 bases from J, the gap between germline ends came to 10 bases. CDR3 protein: CASSEARGYGNTIYF. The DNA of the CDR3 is TGTGCCAGCAGTGAAGCGCGAGGTTACGGAAACACCATATATTTT.

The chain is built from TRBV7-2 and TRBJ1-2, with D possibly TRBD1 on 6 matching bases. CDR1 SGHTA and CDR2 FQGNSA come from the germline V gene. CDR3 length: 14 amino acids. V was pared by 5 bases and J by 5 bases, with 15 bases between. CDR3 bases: TGTGCCAGCAGCGCTCCGGGACAAAGATATGGCTACACCTTC. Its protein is CASSAPGQRYGYTF.

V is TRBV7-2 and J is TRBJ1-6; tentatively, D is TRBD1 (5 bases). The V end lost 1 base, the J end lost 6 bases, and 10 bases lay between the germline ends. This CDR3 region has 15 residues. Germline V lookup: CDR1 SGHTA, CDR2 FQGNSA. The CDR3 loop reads CASSLEGSGNSPLHF. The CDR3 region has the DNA TGTGCCAGCAGCTTAGAGGGGTCGGGTAATTCACCCCTCCACTTT.